The clone carrying this T cell receptor beta chain was observed a handful of times. Between the trimmed V and J ends, which lost 5 bases and 6 bases, there was a span of 19 bases. This CDR3 comprises 15 residues. Germline CDR1 SNHLY, CDR2 FYNNEI. These data belong to a study of blood T cell repertoires in COVID-19. Study-wide background: There were acute and convalescent COVID-19 samples, and they came from the United States, Italy and Spain. PBMCs, B-cell-depleted T cells, or T cells provided the cDNA or gDNA that made up the material.

The authors' processing: Cell counts per sample came from amplifying reference gene primers. TCRdb's copy holds only in-frame clones and misses some; the assay was immunoSEQ multiplex PCR. V and J calls and clone size are as listed in that table; D and trimming were resolved from the DNA. The sample lists 15,000 to 20,000 clones; about 91% were seen once. This clonotype was sampled from a human donor in a cohort sampled during active COVID-19. The rearrangement joins TRBV2 to TRBJ1-2, with a possible D match to TRBD1 (6 bases). The specimen was peripheral blood. The CDR3 here is CASSRGGGLLNGYTF. The CDR3 nucleotides read TGTGCCAGCAGTAGGGGCGGGGGGCTTTTGAATGGCTACACCTTC.